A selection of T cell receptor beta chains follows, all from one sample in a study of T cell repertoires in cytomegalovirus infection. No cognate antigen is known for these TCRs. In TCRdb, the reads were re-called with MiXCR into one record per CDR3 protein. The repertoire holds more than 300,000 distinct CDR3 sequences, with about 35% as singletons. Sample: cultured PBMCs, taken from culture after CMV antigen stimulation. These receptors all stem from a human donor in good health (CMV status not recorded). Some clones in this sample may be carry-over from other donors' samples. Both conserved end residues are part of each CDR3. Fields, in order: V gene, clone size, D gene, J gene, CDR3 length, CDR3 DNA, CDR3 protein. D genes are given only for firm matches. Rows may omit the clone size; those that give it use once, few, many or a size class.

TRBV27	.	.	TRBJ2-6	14	TGTGCCAGCAGCCGAGTGACTGGGGCCAACGTCCTGACTTTC	CASSRVTGANVLTF
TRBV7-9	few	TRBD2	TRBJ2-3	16	TGTGCCAGCAGCCACACCCGGACTAGCAGGACAGATACGCAGTATTTT	CASSHTRTSRTDTQYF
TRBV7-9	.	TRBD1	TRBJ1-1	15	TGTGCCAGCAGCTTAGGACAGGGGACGAACACTGAAGCTTTCTTT	CASSLGQGTNTEAFF
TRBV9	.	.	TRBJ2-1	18	TGTGCCAGCAGCGTAGTAGGGGAGCGGAGAAGCTCCTACAATGAGCAGTTCTTC	CASSVVGERRSSYNEQFF
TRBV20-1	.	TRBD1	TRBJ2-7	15	TGCAGTGCTATCCGTGTCCGGGACAGGGGAAACGAGCAGTACTTC	CSAIRVRDRGNEQYF
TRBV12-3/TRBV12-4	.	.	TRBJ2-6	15	TGTGCCAGCAGCCTGTACTCCTCTGGGGCCAACGTCCTGACTTTC	CASSLYSSGANVLTF
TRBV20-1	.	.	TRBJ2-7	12	TGCAGTGCCCCGTCTGAGCAGGGCGAGCAGTACTTC	CSAPSEQGEQYF
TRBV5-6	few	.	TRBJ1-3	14	TGTGCCAGCAGCTTGCGGGACTCTGGAAACACCATATATTTT	CASSLRDSGNTIYF
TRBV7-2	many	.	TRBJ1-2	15	TGTGCCAGCAGCTTAGCGGCTTGGACAACCTATGGCTACACCTTC	CASSLAAWTTYGYTF
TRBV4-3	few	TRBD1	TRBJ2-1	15	TGCGCCAGCAGCCAAGGTGGACAGGGTAGGAATGAGCAGTTCTTC	CASSQGGQGRNEQFF
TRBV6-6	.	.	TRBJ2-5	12	TGTGCCAGCATCGGACATTCGGAGACCCAGTACTTC	CASIGHSETQYF
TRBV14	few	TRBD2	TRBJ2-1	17	TGTGCCAGATCCGGGACTAGCGGGAGGTTCGCCTACAATGAGCAGTTCTTC	CARSGTSGRFAYNEQFF
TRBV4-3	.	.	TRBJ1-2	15	TGCGCCAGCAGCCAAGACCTGGGGGCTAACTATGGCTACACCTTC	CASSQDLGANYGYTF
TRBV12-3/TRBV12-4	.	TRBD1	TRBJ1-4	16	TGTGCCAGTGCCTTCGTACCAGGGGGCACTAATGAAAAACTGTTTTTT	CASAFVPGGTNEKLFF
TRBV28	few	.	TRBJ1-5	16	TGTGCCAGCAGAGGGGTTGGAGCCCCTAGCAATCAGCCCCAGCATTTT	CASRGVGAPSNQPQHF
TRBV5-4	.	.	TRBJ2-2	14	TGTGCCAGCACTTCTTTTTCGAACACCGGGGAGCTGTTTTTT	CASTSFSNTGELFF
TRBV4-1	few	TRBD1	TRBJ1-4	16	TGCGCCAGCAGCCATGGACAGGGGCCAGTAGGTGGAAAACTGTTTTTT	CASSHGQGPVGGKLFF
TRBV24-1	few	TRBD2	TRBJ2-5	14	TGTGCCACCGCTAGCGGGACGGTCCAAGAGACCCAGTACTTC	CATASGTVQETQYF
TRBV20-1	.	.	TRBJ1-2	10	TGCAGTCGGGGTGGCTATGGCTACACCTTC	CSRGGYGYTF
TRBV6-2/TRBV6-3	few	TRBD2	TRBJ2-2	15	TGTGCCAGCCGGGCGGCGGGAGGGAACACCGGGGAGCTGTTTTTT	CASRAAGGNTGELFF
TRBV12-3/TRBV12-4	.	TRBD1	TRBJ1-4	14	TGTGCCAGCACCCCGGGACAGTCAAGTGAAAAACTGTTTTTT	CASTPGQSSEKLFF
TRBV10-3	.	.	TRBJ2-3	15	TGTGCCATCAGTGAGAGAAGGACGTCCACAGATACGCAGTATTTT	CAISERRTSTDTQYF
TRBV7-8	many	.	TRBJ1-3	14	TGTGCCAGCAGCTTCTCACAACCTGGAAACACCATATATTTT	CASSFSQPGNTIYF
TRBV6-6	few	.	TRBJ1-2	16	TGTGCCAGCAGTTACTCGTCCACAGTTCCCGCCGACGGCTACACCTTC	CASSYSSTVPADGYTF
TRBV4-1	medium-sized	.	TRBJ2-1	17	TGCGCCAGCAGCGTACAGAACCTAGTAGCGGCGGGTAATGAGCAGTTCTTC	CASSVQNLVAAGNEQFF
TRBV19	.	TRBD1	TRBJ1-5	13	TGTGCCAGTGATGGGACAGGGCCTCAGCCCCAGCATTTT	CASDGTGPQPQHF
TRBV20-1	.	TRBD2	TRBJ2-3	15	TGCAGTGCTAGAGAGGCTAGCGGCTTCACAGATACGCAGTATTTT	CSAREASGFTDTQYF
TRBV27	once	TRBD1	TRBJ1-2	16	TGTGCCAGCAGCCCTGAGCGTGGACAGGGGGCTCGGGGCTACACCTTC	CASSPERGQGARGYTF